Listed below are T cell receptor beta chains from one sample, sequenced in a study of blood T cell repertoires in COVID-19. The repertoire was sequenced with immunoSEQ multiplex PCR; TCRdb's copy has only in-frame clones and lacks some. The table has under 300,000 clones, approximately 80% seen once. The sample consisted of peripheral blood. These TCRs come from a woman in her sixties with active or convalescent COVID-19. Each CDR3 is given with its conserved first and last residue. Fields, in order: CDR3 DNA, CDR3 protein, J gene, clone size, V gene, D gene. A D gene is named only where the DNA matches it firmly. Where a row states a size, it is once, few, many or the class of an expanded clone; other rows omit it.

CDR3 DNA: TGTGCCAGCAGCTTGGATGGGACAGGGCTCTACAATGAGCAGTTCTTC; CDR3 protein: CASSLDGTGLYNEQFF; J gene: TRBJ2-1; clone size: NA; V gene: TRBV5-4; D gene: TRBD1
CDR3 DNA: TGTGCCAGTAGCACTACAGGGGGGAGCACCCAGTACTTC; CDR3 protein: CASSTTGGSTQYF; J gene: TRBJ2-5; clone size: NA; V gene: TRBV19; D gene: TRBD1
CDR3 DNA: TGTGCCAGCAGCGACAGACCGACAGGGACCTCTGGGGCCAACGTCCTGACTTTC; CDR3 protein: CASSDRPTGTSGANVLTF; J gene: TRBJ2-6; clone size: few; V gene: TRBV9; D gene: TRBD1
CDR3 DNA: TGTGCCAGCAGCTTAGTGGGGACTAGTCGCACAGATACGCAGTATTTT; CDR3 protein: CASSLVGTSRTDTQYF; J gene: TRBJ2-3; clone size: NA; V gene: TRBV7-2; D gene: TRBD2
CDR3 DNA: TGTGCCAGCAGGACCGGGACATACTTCTTTGGTGGCAATCAGCCCCAGCATTTT; CDR3 protein: CASRTGTYFFGGNQPQHF; J gene: TRBJ1-5; clone size: NA; V gene: TRBV28; D gene: NA
CDR3 DNA: TGCGCCAGCAGCCCGGAGGTGGGGAATATGAACACTGAAGCTTTCTTT; CDR3 protein: CASSPEVGNMNTEAFF; J gene: TRBJ1-1; clone size: NA; V gene: TRBV5-1; D gene: NA
CDR3 DNA: TGTGCCAGCAGCTCCCTGGGGGGGACTGAAGCTTTCTTT; CDR3 protein: CASSSLGGTEAFF; J gene: TRBJ1-1; clone size: NA; V gene: TRBV7-2; D gene: NA
CDR3 DNA: TGTGCCAGTAGTGGGCTAGCGGGAGGTATGGATACGCAGTATTTT; CDR3 protein: CASSGLAGGMDTQYF; J gene: TRBJ2-3; clone size: once; V gene: TRBV19; D gene: TRBD2
CDR3 DNA: TGCAGTGCTAGTTTCTGGACAGCGCTGAACACTGAAGCTTTCTTT; CDR3 protein: CSASFWTALNTEAFF; J gene: TRBJ1-1; clone size: NA; V gene: TRBV20-1; D gene: NA
CDR3 DNA: TGTGCCAGCAGGGAAAGGGGGCGCGCCTCCTATGGCTACACCTTC; CDR3 protein: CASRERGRASYGYTF; J gene: TRBJ1-2; clone size: few; V gene: TRBV7-2; D gene: TRBD1
CDR3 DNA: TGTGCCAGCAGTTCTAACGGTCTGGGACAGGGGGGTAGGAAGACCCAGTACTTC; CDR3 protein: CASSSNGLGQGGRKTQYF; J gene: TRBJ2-5; clone size: NA; V gene: TRBV28; D gene: TRBD1
CDR3 DNA: TGTGCCAGCAGCTACCCAGTGGCAGATACGCAGTATTTT; CDR3 protein: CASSYPVADTQYF; J gene: TRBJ2-3; clone size: NA; V gene: TRBV7-9; D gene: NA
CDR3 DNA: TGTGCCAGCAGCGTAGCCCCACAGGGGGCGCAGACTGAAGCTTTCTTT; CDR3 protein: CASSVAPQGAQTEAFF; J gene: TRBJ1-1; clone size: NA; V gene: TRBV9; D gene: TRBD1
CDR3 DNA: TGTGCCAGCACCTTTGAGGGGGGGGGTGAGCAGTTCTTC; CDR3 protein: CASTFEGGGEQFF; J gene: TRBJ2-1; clone size: NA; V gene: TRBV2; D gene: NA
CDR3 DNA: TGTGCCAGCAGCCAAGTACTAGCGGGAGGGCCGGGGGACACCGGGGAGCTGTTTTTT; CDR3 protein: CASSQVLAGGPGDTGELFF; J gene: TRBJ2-2; clone size: NA; V gene: TRBV3-1/TRBV3-2; D gene: TRBD2
CDR3 DNA: TGTGCCAGCAGCAAAGGAGTGACTAGCGTCCCAGATACGCAGTATTTT; CDR3 protein: CASSKGVTSVPDTQYF; J gene: TRBJ2-3; clone size: once; V gene: TRBV21-1; D gene: NA
CDR3 DNA: TGTGCCAGTAGACCGACAGGCTATCAGCCCCAGCATTTT; CDR3 protein: CASRPTGYQPQHF; J gene: TRBJ1-5; clone size: few; V gene: TRBV19; D gene: NA
CDR3 DNA: TGTGCCAGCACCCGGTCCCGGGGGGCGGACATTCAGTACTTC; CDR3 protein: CASTRSRGADIQYF; J gene: TRBJ2-4; clone size: NA; V gene: TRBV7-8; D gene: NA
CDR3 DNA: TGTGCCAGCAGCTTGGCGGGGGAGACCCAGTACTTC; CDR3 protein: CASSLAGETQYF; J gene: TRBJ2-5; clone size: once; V gene: TRBV5-4; D gene: NA
CDR3 DNA: TGTGCCAGCAGTCCGTGGACAGAAAACTATGGCTACACCTTC; CDR3 protein: CASSPWTENYGYTF; J gene: TRBJ1-2; clone size: NA; V gene: TRBV6-5; D gene: NA
CDR3 DNA: TGTGCCAGCAGCTCACTAGCAGGCACAGATACGCAGTATTTT; CDR3 protein: CASSSLAGTDTQYF; J gene: TRBJ2-3; clone size: NA; V gene: TRBV5-5; D gene: NA
CDR3 DNA: TGTGCCAGCAGCCAATCGAAGGGGGCAGGGGGCTTTGGCTACACCTTC; CDR3 protein: CASSQSKGAGGFGYTF; J gene: TRBJ1-2; clone size: NA; V gene: TRBV16; D gene: TRBD1
CDR3 DNA: TGCAGCGTTGTCTGGACAGGGGAGGGTGAGCAGTTCTTC; CDR3 protein: CSVVWTGEGEQFF; J gene: TRBJ2-1; clone size: NA; V gene: TRBV29-1; D gene: TRBD1
CDR3 DNA: TGTGCCAGCAGTTTATATCAGGGGAATGAAAAACTGTTTTTT; CDR3 protein: CASSLYQGNEKLFF; J gene: TRBJ1-4; clone size: NA; V gene: TRBV28; D gene: NA
CDR3 DNA: TGCGCCAGCAGCTTCGGGACAGGGGGTAACTATGGCTACACCTTC; CDR3 protein: CASSFGTGGNYGYTF; J gene: TRBJ1-2; clone size: NA; V gene: TRBV5-1; D gene: TRBD1
CDR3 DNA: TGTGCCAGCAGTTTACAGGGATACGGTTCCTACAATGAGCAGTTCTTC; CDR3 protein: CASSLQGYGSYNEQFF; J gene: TRBJ2-1; clone size: NA; V gene: TRBV7-9; D gene: NA
CDR3 DNA: TGTGCCAGCAGCGCTATTCCGGGACAGGGGACAGATACGCAGTATTTT; CDR3 protein: CASSAIPGQGTDTQYF; J gene: TRBJ2-3; clone size: NA; V gene: TRBV9; D gene: TRBD1
CDR3 DNA: TGTGCCATCAGTCCACTGACTAGCGGGAACACCGGGGAGCTGTTTTTT; CDR3 protein: CAISPLTSGNTGELFF; J gene: TRBJ2-2; clone size: few; V gene: TRBV10-3; D gene: TRBD2
CDR3 DNA: TGTGCCAGCAGTTACTCGGGACAGGATAACAATGAGCAGTTCTTC; CDR3 protein: CASSYSGQDNNEQFF; J gene: TRBJ2-1; clone size: NA; V gene: TRBV6-5; D gene: TRBD1
CDR3 DNA: TGTGCCACCCTCCGGGACAGGGGGCCCGATGGCTACACCTTC; CDR3 protein: CATLRDRGPDGYTF; J gene: TRBJ1-2; clone size: once; V gene: TRBV28; D gene: TRBD1
CDR3 DNA: TGTGCCAGCAGCCGTAACAAGAACACCGGGGAGCTGTTTTTT; CDR3 protein: CASSRNKNTGELFF; J gene: TRBJ2-2; clone size: NA; V gene: TRBV7-2; D gene: NA
CDR3 DNA: TGCGCCAGCAGCCAAGGTCGGTTAGCGGCCGCCGGGGAGCTGTTTTTT; CDR3 protein: CASSQGRLAAAGELFF; J gene: TRBJ2-2; clone size: NA; V gene: TRBV4-1; D gene: NA
CDR3 DNA: TGTGCCAGTAGTATGGGACTAGCGGATGAGCAGTTCTTC; CDR3 protein: CASSMGLADEQFF; J gene: TRBJ2-1; clone size: NA; V gene: TRBV19; D gene: TRBD2
CDR3 DNA: TGTGCCAGCGGACTAGCGGGGGCCACAGATACGCAGTATTTT; CDR3 protein: CASGLAGATDTQYF; J gene: TRBJ2-3; clone size: NA; V gene: TRBV7-2; D gene: TRBD2
CDR3 DNA: TGTGCCACCCTCGGGGCTAGCGCCCTGGTCATCACCCACGGGGAGACCCAGTACTTC; CDR3 protein: CATLGASALVITHGETQYF; J gene: TRBJ2-5; clone size: once; V gene: TRBV28; D gene: NA
CDR3 DNA: TGTGCCAGCAGCCAAGCTAAAAAAGGCAGGTCACAAGAGACCCAGTACTTC; CDR3 protein: CASSQAKKGRSQETQYF; J gene: TRBJ2-5; clone size: few; V gene: TRBV14; D gene: NA
CDR3 DNA: TGTGCCAGCAGCGCCTCGGGACTAACGGCGGGCGAGCAGTTCTTC; CDR3 protein: CASSASGLTAGEQFF; J gene: TRBJ2-1; clone size: NA; V gene: TRBV9; D gene: TRBD2
CDR3 DNA: TGTGCCAGCAGCAACCAGCTAGCGGGACCCTACGAGCAGTACTTC; CDR3 protein: CASSNQLAGPYEQYF; J gene: TRBJ2-7; clone size: NA; V gene: TRBV21-1; D gene: NA
CDR3 DNA: TGTGCCAGCAGCTTGGCCATGGGACAGATGAACACTGAAGCTTTCTTT; CDR3 protein: CASSLAMGQMNTEAFF; J gene: TRBJ1-1; clone size: NA; V gene: TRBV5-4; D gene: TRBD1
CDR3 DNA: TGTGCCAGCACCCTGGGGGCTAGCGGGTACAATGAGCAGTTCTTC; CDR3 protein: CASTLGASGYNEQFF; J gene: TRBJ2-1; clone size: NA; V gene: TRBV5-5; D gene: TRBD2
CDR3 DNA: TGTGCCAGCAGTTCCGGGACAGGGTACACTGAAGCTTTCTTT; CDR3 protein: CASSSGTGYTEAFF; J gene: TRBJ1-1; clone size: NA; V gene: TRBV6-5; D gene: TRBD1
CDR3 DNA: TGTGCCAGCAGCTTAAGCGGGGGGAGCCAAAATTCACCCCTCCACTTT; CDR3 protein: CASSLSGGSQNSPLHF; J gene: TRBJ1-6; clone size: NA; V gene: TRBV7-9; D gene: NA
CDR3 DNA: TGTGCCAGCAGCCACGGCGGGGAAGAGACCCAGTACTTC; CDR3 protein: CASSHGGEETQYF; J gene: TRBJ2-5; clone size: NA; V gene: TRBV4-2; D gene: NA
CDR3 DNA: TGTGCCACCAGCAGAGATGAGCGGGGGGACGAGCAGTTCTTC; CDR3 protein: CATSRDERGDEQFF; J gene: TRBJ2-1; clone size: few; V gene: TRBV15; D gene: TRBD2
CDR3 DNA: TGTGCCAGCAGCGTAGCTTTTCGGGATAGTGGCTACACCTTC; CDR3 protein: CASSVAFRDSGYTF; J gene: TRBJ1-2; clone size: NA; V gene: TRBV9; D gene: NA
CDR3 DNA: TGTGCCAGCAGCCCCCCTCTGGCCGGGTGGGCTGAAGCTTTCTTT; CDR3 protein: CASSPPLAGWAEAFF; J gene: TRBJ1-1; clone size: NA; V gene: TRBV7-9; D gene: NA
CDR3 DNA: TGTGCCAGCATGCCATCCCAGGGGCACACTGAAGCTTTCTTT; CDR3 protein: CASMPSQGHTEAFF; J gene: TRBJ1-1; clone size: NA; V gene: TRBV2; D gene: NA